The clone carrying this TCR beta chain was counted ten times or more. Its specificity is unknown. Attached unique molecular identifiers marked individual cDNA molecules. Via MiXCR, TCRdb re-called the 5' RACE reads, giving one row per CDR3 protein. Among some 61,000 distinct CDR3 sequences listed, roughly 10% were seen once. This sample is part of a study of early T cells in non-severe SARS-CoV-2 infection. Across the whole study: Unsorted whole-blood RNA was sequenced in bulk, leaving chains unpaired.

Overall study results and limits: A preference for anti-spike CD8 responses marked VDJdb matching, which missed private and CD4 specificities.

The clonotype originates from an adult who was a healthcare worker with PCR-confirmed SARS-CoV-2 infection or an uninfected control (not recorded which). Material: whole blood.

CDR3 nucleotide sequence: TGTGCCAGCGCTACCAACTACGAGCAGTACTTC. Protein sequence: CASATNYEQYF. This rearrangement joins TRBV21-1 to TRBJ2-7. TRBV21-1 is designated a pseudogene. CDR3 size: 11 residues.